These 12 T cell receptor beta chains were sequenced from one sample in a study of cytomegalovirus exposure and HLA in healthy donors. With 60 Vbeta and 13 Jbeta primers, the PCR was carried out. The table came from immunoSEQ multiplex PCR; TCRdb's copy has only in-frame clones and leaves some out. Of 170,000 or so clones listed, over 65% are singletons. Sequenced material: PBMCs. Every receptor here comes from a woman aged 55 to 70 in good health and CMV-seropositive.

J is TRBJ2-7 and V is TRBV7-9, with 7 bases matching TRBD1. Trimming at V came to 5 bases and at J to 6 bases, leaving 16 bases not matched to a gene. CDR1 and CDR2 (germline): SEHNR, FQNEAQ (reference sequence). This CDR3 comprises 16 residues. CDR3 in amino acids: CASSGPSGTDKAEQYF. As DNA, the CDR3 is TGTGCCAGCAGCGGACCTTCCGGGACAGACAAAGCCGAGCAGTACTTC.

This clone came up once. CDR3 nucleotides: TGTGCCAGCGGGGGGGCGATGTCCTCTGGGGCCAACGTCCTGACTTTC. Translation: CASGGAMSSGANVLTF. The gene calls are TRBV28 and TRBJ2-6; maybe TRBD2 (7 bases). The CDR3 spans 16 residues. Germline V gene data show CDR1 as MDHEN and CDR2 as SYDVKM. Between the trimmed V and J ends, which lost 8 bases and 0 bases, there was a span of 14 bases.

CDR3 amino acids: CAWSVLVGQNTEAFF. CDR3 coding DNA: TGTGCCTGGAGTGTACTAGTCGGGCAGAACACTGAAGCTTTCTTT. J is TRBJ1-1 and V is TRBV30; D is undetermined. CDR3 length: 15 residues. Trimming left V 0 bases short and J 1 base short, with 12 bases between. The germline gives CDR1 GTSNPN, CDR2 SVGIG (reference sequence). The full variable domain, rest sourced from reference TRBV30 and TRBJ1-1, is SQTIHQWPATLVQPVGSPLSLECTVEGTSNPNLYWYRQAAGRGLQLLFYSVGIGQISSEVPQNLSASRPQDRQFILSSKKLLLSDSGFYLCAWSVLVGQNTEAFFGQGTRLTVV.

This clone was found a few times. This chain links TRBV2 with TRBJ1-3, with D maybe TRBD2 (5 bases). The J call may be wrong; the DNA end is better matched by TRBJ2-2. The CDR3 is 13 residues long. Germline values: CDR1 SNHLY, CDR2 FYNNEI. For the CDR3, the DNA is TGTGCCAGCTTAAGGGAAGCGGCCGGGGAGCTGTTTTTT. Protein product: CASLREAAGELFF.

CDR3 in amino acids: CASSLQGNQPQHF. The CDR3 nucleotides read TGTGCCAGCAGTTTACAGGGGAATCAGCCCCAGCATTTT. The V and J genes are TRBV28 and TRBJ1-5; perhaps TRBD1 as D (6 bases). This CDR3 is built from 13 residues. Trimming pared 2 bases from V and 4 bases from J, leaving 6 bases between. From germline, CDR1 is MDHEN and CDR2 SYDVKM.

The chain joins TRBV30 to TRBJ2-5; 10 bases align to TRBD2. The J call may be faulty, since TRBJ2-7 better matches the DNA end. The CDR3 runs to 14 residues. CDR1 is GTSNPN, CDR2 SVGIG, per germline (reference sequence). The CDR3 is CAWTPLAGDYEQYF. The CDR3 coding sequence is TGTGCCTGGACGCCGCTAGCGGGAGACTACGAGCAGTACTTC.

This clone was seen more than once but under ten times. The rearrangement uses TRBV28 and TRBJ2-1; 9 bases map to TRBD2. The CDR3 length is 14 residues. J lost 9 bases, V lost 4 bases, and 7 bases had no gene match. Germline assignment: CDR1 MDHEN and CDR2 SYDVKM. CDR3 DNA: TGTGCCAGCAGTTCAGTCGATAGCGGGGGTGAGCAGTTCTTC. The encoded protein is CASSSVDSGGEQFF.

This clone came up a few times. V and J are TRBV4-1 and TRBJ2-7; the match to TRBD1 covers 7 bases. This CDR3 region has 13 residues. Germline loops: CDR1 MGHRA, CDR2 YSYEKL. V lost 4 bases, J lost 3 bases, and 3 bases stayed unmatched. CDR3 DNA: TGCGCCAGCAGCCGATGGGACAGCTACGAGCAGTACTTC. Protein: CASSRWDSYEQYF.

This chain connects TRBV7-9 to TRBJ2-1; D is uncertain. V was clipped by 6 bases and J by 8 bases, with 17 bases between them. Germline V gives CDR1 SEHNR, CDR2 FQNEAQ (reference sequence). The length of the CDR3 is 14 residues. The CDR3 coding sequence is TGTGCCAGCAGTAGATCTGGGCAAATCTATGAGCAGTTCTTC. Its translation is CASSRSGQIYEQFF.

J is TRBJ2-7 and V is TRBV27, with TRBD2 matching 9 bases. The CDR3 is 16 amino acids. Germline trimming cut 6 bases from V and 6 bases from J; bases unmatched to any gene: 15. The germline gives CDR1 MNHEY, CDR2 SMNVEV (reference sequence). The CDR3 nucleotides read TGTGCCAGCAGCTTAGTGGGGCGGCGGGAGGGCGTCGAGCAGTACTTC. Protein product: CASSLVGRREGVEQYF.

The chain has TRBV28 and TRBJ1-5; TRBD1 matches at 7 bases. This CDR3 spans 14 amino acids. CDR1 is MDHEN, CDR2 SYDVKM, per germline. V shed 7 bases and J 6 bases; nucleotides not matched to a gene: 9. CDR3 protein: CASTLLRGVQPQHF. CDR3 nucleotides: TGTGCCAGCACCCTCCTCAGGGGGGTTCAGCCCCAGCATTTT.

This clone was detected once. This CDR3 reads CAWEDSYEQYF. The CDR3 DNA reads as TGTGCCTGGGAGGACAGCTACGAGCAGTACTTC. V gene TRBV30 combines with J gene TRBJ2-7; a weak D match, TRBD1 (6 bases). CDR1 and CDR2 (germline): GTSNPN, SVGIG (reference sequence). Trimming shortened V by 5 bases and J by 3 bases, and 8 bases separated the two germline ends. The CDR3 contains 11 residues. Full variable domain (rest looked up from reference TRBV30 and TRBJ2-7): SQTIHQWPATLVQPVGSPLSLECTVEGTSNPNLYWYRQAAGRGLQLLFYSVGIGQISSEVPQNLSASRPQDRQFILSSKKLLLSDSGFYLCAWEDSYEQYFGPGTRLTVT.